The entry below describes one T cell receptor (beta chain). The data belong to a study of shared clonotypes between healthy human individuals. The CDR3 length is 11 residues. Germline V CDR1 and CDR2: DFQATT, SNEGSKA (reference sequence). V dropped 5 bases and J dropped 4 bases, with 8 bases sitting between them. Measured with immunoSEQ multiplex PCR; TCRdb has only the in-frame clones, and not every one. The data contain over a million clones, 98% of them singletons. V is TRBV20-1 and J is TRBJ1-2, with D maybe TRBD1 (6 bases). The origin of this receptor is a man younger than 45 in good health. The source material was naive CD4+ T cells sorted from blood. Subset of the sample: CD45RA+ positively selected. In DNA form, the CDR3 reads TGCAGTGCTTACAGGGCCTATGGCTACACCTTC. The encoded protein is CSAYRAYGYTF.